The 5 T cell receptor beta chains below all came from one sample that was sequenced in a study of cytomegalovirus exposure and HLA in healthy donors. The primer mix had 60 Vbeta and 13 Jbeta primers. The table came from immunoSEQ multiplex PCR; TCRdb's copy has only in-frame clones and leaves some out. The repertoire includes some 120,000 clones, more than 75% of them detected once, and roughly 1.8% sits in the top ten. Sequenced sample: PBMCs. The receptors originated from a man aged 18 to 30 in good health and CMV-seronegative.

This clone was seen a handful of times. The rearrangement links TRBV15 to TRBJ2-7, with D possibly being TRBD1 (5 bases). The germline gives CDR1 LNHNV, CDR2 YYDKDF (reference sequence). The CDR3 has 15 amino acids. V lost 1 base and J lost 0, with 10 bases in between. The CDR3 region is CATSRGTGHSYEQYF. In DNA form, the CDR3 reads TGTGCCACCAGCAGAGGTACAGGCCACTCCTACGAGCAGTACTTC.

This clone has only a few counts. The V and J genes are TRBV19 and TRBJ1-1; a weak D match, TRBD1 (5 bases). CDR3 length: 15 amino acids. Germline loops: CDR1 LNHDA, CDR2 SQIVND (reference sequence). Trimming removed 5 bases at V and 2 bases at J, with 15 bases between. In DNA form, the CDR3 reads TGTGCCAGTAGTCCCCCCCCGCAGGGCAACACTGAAGCTTTCTTT. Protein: CASSPPPQGNTEAFF.

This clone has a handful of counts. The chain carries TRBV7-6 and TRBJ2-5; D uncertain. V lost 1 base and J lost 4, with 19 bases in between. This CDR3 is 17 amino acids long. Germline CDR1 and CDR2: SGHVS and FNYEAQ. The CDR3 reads CASSLGTIPYGVETQYF. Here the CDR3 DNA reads TGTGCCAGCAGCTTAGGCACAATCCCCTATGGAGTAGAGACCCAGTACTTC.

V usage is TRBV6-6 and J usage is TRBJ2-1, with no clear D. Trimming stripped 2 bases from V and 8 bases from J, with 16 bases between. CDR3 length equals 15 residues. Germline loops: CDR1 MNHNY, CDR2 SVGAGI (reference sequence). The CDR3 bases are TGTGCCAGCAGTTACACCGAGGCCGACCGGGATGAGCAGTTCTTC. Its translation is CASSYTEADRDEQFF.

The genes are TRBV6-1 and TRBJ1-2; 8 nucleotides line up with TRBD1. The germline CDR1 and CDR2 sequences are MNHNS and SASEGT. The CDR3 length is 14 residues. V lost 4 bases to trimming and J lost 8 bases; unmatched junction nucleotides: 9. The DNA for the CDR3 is TGTGCCAGCAGTGTGGGTCAGGGGGCGCGAGGCTACACCTTC. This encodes CASSVGQGARGYTF.